This passage covers 5 T cell receptor beta chains from one sample sequenced in a study of blood T cell repertoires in COVID-19. The assay was immunoSEQ multiplex PCR, and TCRdb's table has in-frame clones only and misses some. Of around 290,000 clones in the sample, 90% were seen once. The sample taken for sequencing was PBMCs or T cells enriched from blood (not recorded which). These receptor sequences come from a woman in her 30s who had recovered from COVID-19.

The rearrangement links TRBV27 to TRBJ2-7; TRBD1 agrees at 7 bases. From germline, CDR1 is MNHEY and CDR2 SMNVEV (reference sequence). Trimming cost V 5 bases and J 5 bases; bases outside gene matches: 9. The CDR3 is 14 amino acids. The CDR3 loop reads CASSPMDRLDEQYF. CDR3 sequence (DNA): TGTGCCAGCAGTCCTATGGACAGGCTCGACGAGCAGTACTTC.

The chain uses TRBV5-1 and TRBJ2-5; a weak D match, TRBD2 (5 bases). V was clipped by 4 bases and J by 2 bases, with 12 bases between them. The CDR3 consists of 14 residues. Germline-derived CDR1 and CDR2 are SGHRS and YFSETQ. The CDR3 sequence: CASSGSTGQETQYF. For the CDR3, the DNA is TGCGCCAGCAGCGGGTCGACGGGGCAAGAGACCCAGTACTTC.

This clone was detected once. This chain uses TRBV18 with TRBJ2-1; the D gene is possibly TRBD1 (5 bases). V lost 3 bases and J lost 8, with 5 bases in between. CDR3 size: 11 residues. Looked up from germline, CDR1 is KGHSH and CDR2 is LQKENI. CDR3 sequence (DNA): TGTGCCAGCTCACCCAGGGATGAGCAGTTCTTC. As protein: CASSPRDEQFF.

This chain links TRBV6-4 with TRBJ2-3; TRBD2 might be the D (5 bases). Germline lookup yields CDR1 MRHNA and CDR2 SNTAGT. The germline V and J ends were trimmed by 2 bases and 2 bases, with 11 bases remaining between them. The CDR3 runs 15 residues. The CDR3 coding sequence is TGTGCCAGCAGTGACGGTAGCGCCTACACAGATACGCAGTATTTT. This translates into CASSDGSAYTDTQYF.

The chain joins TRBV7-2 to TRBJ2-5; 9 nucleotides align to TRBD2. The V gene end was trimmed by 1 base and the J gene end by 2 bases; junction bases not matched to a gene: 11. The CDR3 length is 18 residues. Germline V gives CDR1 SGHTA, CDR2 FQGNSA. Here the CDR3 DNA reads TGTGCCAGCAGCTTAGAGGAGACTCTAGCGGGGATTCAAGAGACCCAGTACTTC. It codes for CASSLEETLAGIQETQYF.